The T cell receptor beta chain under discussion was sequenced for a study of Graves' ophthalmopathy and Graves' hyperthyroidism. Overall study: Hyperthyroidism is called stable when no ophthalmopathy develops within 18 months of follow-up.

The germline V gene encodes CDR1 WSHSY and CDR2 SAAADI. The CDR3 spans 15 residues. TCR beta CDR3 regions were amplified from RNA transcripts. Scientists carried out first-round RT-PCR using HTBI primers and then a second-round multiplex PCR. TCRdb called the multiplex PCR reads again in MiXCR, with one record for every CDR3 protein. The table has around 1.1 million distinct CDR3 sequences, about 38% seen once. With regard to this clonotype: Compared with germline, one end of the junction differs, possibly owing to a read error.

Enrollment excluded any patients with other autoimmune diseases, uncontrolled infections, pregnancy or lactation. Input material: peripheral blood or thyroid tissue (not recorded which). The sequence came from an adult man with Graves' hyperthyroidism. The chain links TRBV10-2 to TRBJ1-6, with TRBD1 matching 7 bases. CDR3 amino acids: CASRKSGTANSPLHF. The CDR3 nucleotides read TGTGCCAGCAGGAAATCCGGGACAGCTAATTCACCCCTCCACTTT.